One sample yielded the 7 T cell receptor beta chains listed below, sequenced in a study of cytomegalovirus exposure and HLA in healthy donors. Primers included in the PCR were 60 Vbeta and 13 Jbeta primers. The data were produced by immunoSEQ multiplex PCR, yet TCRdb's version contains in-frame clones alone and is incomplete. The sample has approximately 140,000 clones, over 70% seen once. Sequencing was carried out using PBMCs. The receptor set was obtained from a man aged 40-49 years in good health and CMV-seropositive.

V is TRBV5-1 and J is TRBJ2-5; 7 bases match TRBD1. Germline-derived CDR1 and CDR2 are SGHRS and YFSETQ. The CDR3 contains 13 residues. V gave up 4 bases and J gave up 2 bases; unmatched junction bases: 2. Here the CDR3 DNA reads TGCGCCAGCAGCCGGACAGGTCAAGAGACCCAGTACTTC. Translating gives CASSRTGQETQYF.

The chain is built from TRBV11-2 and TRBJ2-7; TRBD1 is a possible D gene (5 bases). Germline loops: CDR1 SGHAT, CDR2 FQNNGV. The CDR3 is made up of 13 amino acids. The V end lost 3 bases, the J end lost 1 base, and 7 bases lay between the germline ends. CDR3 coding DNA: TGTGCCAGCAGCTTGACAGATTCCTACGAGCAGTACTTC. Protein product: CASSLTDSYEQYF.

The chain is built from TRBV12-5 and TRBJ2-5, with a tentative D call TRBD2 (7 bases). The CDR3 is 13 amino acids. CDR1 and CDR2 from the germline V gene are LGHNT and FRNRAP. Trimming removed 4 bases from V and 9 bases from J, with 15 bases in between. The CDR3 sequence is CASGSGVGGPQYF. CDR3 DNA sequence: TGTGCTAGTGGTTCGGGAGTCGGGGGGCCCCAGTACTTC.

The chain uses TRBV11-3 and TRBJ2-7; 9 bases match TRBD1. J gave up 6 bases and V 2 bases, and 5 bases lay outside the gene matches. The CDR3 is made up of 14 amino acids. CDR1 SGHNT and CDR2 YENEEA come from the germline V gene. DNA of the CDR3: TGTGCCAGCAGCTTACAGGGACAGGGAACCGAGCAGTACTTC. This gives the protein CASSLQGQGTEQYF.

J is TRBJ2-7 and V is TRBV2, with 16 bases that match TRBD2. The length of the CDR3 is 19 residues. The germline CDR1 and CDR2 sequences are SNHLY and FYNNEI. V was pared by 6 bases and J by 2 bases, with 13 bases of the junction left unmatched. CDR3 in amino acids: CASRRGLAGGPVSPYEQYF. The CDR3 DNA reads TGTGCCAGCAGGCGGGGACTAGCGGGAGGGCCGGTCTCACCCTACGAGCAGTACTTC.

The chain employs TRBV28 and TRBJ2-1, with 10 bases that match TRBD2. Trimming removed 6 bases from V and 8 bases from J; junction bases left unmatched: 16. Looked up from germline, CDR1 is MDHEN and CDR2 is SYDVKM. The length of the CDR3 is 17 residues. DNA of the CDR3: TGTGCCAGCAGCCCCAATAGCGGGGGGACTAGCCACCATGAGCAGTTCTTC. Translation: CASSPNSGGTSHHEQFF.

The chain carries TRBV28 and TRBJ1-5; 8 bases are a match to TRBD1. The CDR3 totals 14 residues. CDR1 and CDR2 (germline): MDHEN, SYDVKM. The V segment lost 4 bases and the J segment 1 base; nucleotides outside the gene matches: 0. The CDR3: CASSWTGSNQPQHF. The CDR3 DNA is TGTGCCAGCAGTTGGACAGGGAGCAATCAGCCCCAGCATTTT.